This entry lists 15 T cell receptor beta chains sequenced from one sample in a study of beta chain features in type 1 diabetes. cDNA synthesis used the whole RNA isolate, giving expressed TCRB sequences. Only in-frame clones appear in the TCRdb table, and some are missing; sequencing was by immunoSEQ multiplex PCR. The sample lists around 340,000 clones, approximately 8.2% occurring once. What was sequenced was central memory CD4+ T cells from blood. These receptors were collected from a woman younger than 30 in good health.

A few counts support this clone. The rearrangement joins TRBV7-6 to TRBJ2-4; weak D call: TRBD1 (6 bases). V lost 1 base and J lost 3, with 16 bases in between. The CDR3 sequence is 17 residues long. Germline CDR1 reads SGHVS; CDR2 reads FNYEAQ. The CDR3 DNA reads TGTGCCAGCAGCTTAGATCCCCCTCAGGGGTACAAAAACATTCAGTACTTC. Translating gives CASSLDPPQGYKNIQYF.

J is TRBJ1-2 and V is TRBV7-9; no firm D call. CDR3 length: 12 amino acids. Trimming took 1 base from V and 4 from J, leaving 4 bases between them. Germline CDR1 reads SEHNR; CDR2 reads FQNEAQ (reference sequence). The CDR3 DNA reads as TGTGCCAGCAGCTTAGTTGCCTATGGCTACACCTTC. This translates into CASSLVAYGYTF.

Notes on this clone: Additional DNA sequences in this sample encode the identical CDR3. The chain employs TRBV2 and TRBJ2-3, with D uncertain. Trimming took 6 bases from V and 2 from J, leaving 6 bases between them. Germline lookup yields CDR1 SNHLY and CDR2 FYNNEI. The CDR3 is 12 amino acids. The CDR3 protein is CASRTDTDTQYF. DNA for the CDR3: TGTGCCAGCAGGACCGACACAGATACGCAGTATTTT. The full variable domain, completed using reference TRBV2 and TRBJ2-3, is EPEVTQTPSHQVTQMGQEVILRCVPISNHLYFYWYRQILGQKVEFLVSFYNNEISEKSEIFDDQFSVERPDGSNFTLKIRSTKLEDSAMYFCASRTDTDTQYFGPGTRLTVL.

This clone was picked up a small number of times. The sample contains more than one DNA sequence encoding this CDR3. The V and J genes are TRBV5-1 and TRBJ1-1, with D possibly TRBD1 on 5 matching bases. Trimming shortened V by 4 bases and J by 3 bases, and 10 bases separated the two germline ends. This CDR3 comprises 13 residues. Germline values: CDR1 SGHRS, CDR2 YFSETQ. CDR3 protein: CASSSTGDTEAFF. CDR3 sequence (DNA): TGCGCCAGCAGCAGTACAGGAGACACTGAAGCTTTCTTT.

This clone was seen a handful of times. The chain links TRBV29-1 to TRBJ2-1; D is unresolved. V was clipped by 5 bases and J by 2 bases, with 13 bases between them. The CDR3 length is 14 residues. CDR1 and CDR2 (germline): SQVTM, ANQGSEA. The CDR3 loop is CSVTPRPAYNEQFF. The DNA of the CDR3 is TGCAGCGTTACCCCTAGGCCGGCCTACAATGAGCAGTTCTTC.

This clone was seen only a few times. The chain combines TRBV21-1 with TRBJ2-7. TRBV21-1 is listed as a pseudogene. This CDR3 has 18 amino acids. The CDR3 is CASITLPGHRGESYEQYF. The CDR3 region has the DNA TGTGCCAGCATTACGTTACCAGGCCACCGAGGCGAATCCTACGAGCAGTACTTC.

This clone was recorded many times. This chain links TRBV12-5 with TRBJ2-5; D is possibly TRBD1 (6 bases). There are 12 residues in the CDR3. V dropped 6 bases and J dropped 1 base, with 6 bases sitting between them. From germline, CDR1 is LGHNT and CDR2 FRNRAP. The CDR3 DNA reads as TGTGCTAGTGGGACAGGCCAAGAGACCCAGTACTTC. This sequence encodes CASGTGQETQYF.

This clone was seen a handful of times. The CDR3 sequence: CASKPSPGRVETQYF. In nucleotides, the CDR3 is TGTGCCAGCAAACCCTCCCCGGGGAGGGTAGAGACCCAGTACTTC. The rearrangement joins TRBV6-5 to TRBJ2-5; TRBD2 matches at 7 bases. Germline V gives CDR1 MNHEY, CDR2 SVGAGI. V lost 7 bases to trimming and J lost 4 bases; unmatched junction nucleotides: 12. The CDR3 contains 15 residues.

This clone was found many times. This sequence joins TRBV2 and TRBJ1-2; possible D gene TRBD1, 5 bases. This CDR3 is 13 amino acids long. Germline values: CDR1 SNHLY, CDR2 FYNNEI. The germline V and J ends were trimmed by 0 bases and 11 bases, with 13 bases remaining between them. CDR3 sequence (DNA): TGTGCCAGCAGTGAAGCGCTTCATCAGGGTTACACCTTC. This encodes CASSEALHQGYTF.

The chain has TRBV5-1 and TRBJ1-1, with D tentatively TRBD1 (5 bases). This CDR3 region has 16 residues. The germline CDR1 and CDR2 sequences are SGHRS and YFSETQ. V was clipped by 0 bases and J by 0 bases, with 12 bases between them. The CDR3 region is CASSLDRTSVNTEAFF. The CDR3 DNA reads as TGCGCCAGCAGCTTGGACAGGACCTCAGTGAACACTGAAGCTTTCTTT.

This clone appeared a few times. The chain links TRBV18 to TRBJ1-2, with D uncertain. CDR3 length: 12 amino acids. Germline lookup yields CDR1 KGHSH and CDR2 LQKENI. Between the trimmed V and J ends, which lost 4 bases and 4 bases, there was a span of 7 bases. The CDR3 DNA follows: TGTGCCAGCTCACAAGGGCGCTATGGCTACACCTTC. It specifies CASSQGRYGYTF.

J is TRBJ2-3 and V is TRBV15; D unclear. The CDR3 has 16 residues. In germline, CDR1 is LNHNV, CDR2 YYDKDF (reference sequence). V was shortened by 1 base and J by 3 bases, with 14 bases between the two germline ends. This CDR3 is CATSRADVMGTDTQYF. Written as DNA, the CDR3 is TGTGCCACCAGCAGAGCAGACGTAATGGGGACAGATACGCAGTATTTT.

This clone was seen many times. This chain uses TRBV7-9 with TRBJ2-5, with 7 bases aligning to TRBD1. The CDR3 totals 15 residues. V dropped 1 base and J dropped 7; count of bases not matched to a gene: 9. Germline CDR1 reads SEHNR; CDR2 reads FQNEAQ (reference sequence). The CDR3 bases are TGTGCCAGCAGCTTAGGGACAGGTAGAAGAGTGACCCAGTACTTC. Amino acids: CASSLGTGRRVTQYF.

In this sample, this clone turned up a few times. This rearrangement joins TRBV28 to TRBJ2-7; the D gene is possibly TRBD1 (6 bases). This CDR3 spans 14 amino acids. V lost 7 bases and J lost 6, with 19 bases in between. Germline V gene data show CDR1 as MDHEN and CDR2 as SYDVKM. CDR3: CASTTGSGEREQYF. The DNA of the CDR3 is TGTGCCAGCACCACAGGGTCCGGGGAACGCGAGCAGTACTTC.

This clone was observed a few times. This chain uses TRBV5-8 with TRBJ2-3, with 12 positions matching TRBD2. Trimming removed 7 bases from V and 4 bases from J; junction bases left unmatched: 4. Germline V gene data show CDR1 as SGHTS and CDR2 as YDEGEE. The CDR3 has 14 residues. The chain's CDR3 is CASLTSGSSDTQYF. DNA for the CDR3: TGTGCCAGCCTGACTAGCGGGAGTTCAGATACGCAGTATTTT. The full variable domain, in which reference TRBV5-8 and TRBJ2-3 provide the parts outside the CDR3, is EAGVTQSPTHLIKTRGQQATLRCSPISGHTSVYWYQQALGLGLQFLLWYDEGEERNRGNFPPRFSGRQFPNYSSELNVNALELEDSALYLCASLTSGSSDTQYFGPGTRLTVL.